The rows below give T cell receptor beta chains drawn from one sample of a study of blood T cell repertoires in COVID-19. Assay used: immunoSEQ multiplex PCR; TCRdb lists only in-frame clones, some missing. The table shows 200,000 to 250,000 clones, with roughly 88% occurring only once. Input material: peripheral blood. These receptors all stem from a man aged 30 to 45 who had recovered from COVID-19. CDR3s include the opening cysteine and the closing phenylalanine or tryptophan. The order of the fields is J gene, D gene, V gene, clone size, CDR3 protein, CDR3 DNA. A D gene is named only where the DNA matches it firmly. Only part of the rows carry a size: once, few, many, or a class if the clone is expanded.

j_call: TRBJ1-5
d_call: .
v_call: TRBV27
clone_size: .
cdr3_aa: CASSRQGRANQPQHF
cdr3_nt: TGTGCCAGTTCCCGGCAGGGGAGGGCCAATCAGCCCCAGCATTTT

j_call: TRBJ1-3
d_call: .
v_call: TRBV7-9
clone_size: .
cdr3_aa: CAAGRSGNTIYF
cdr3_nt: TGTGCCGCGGGCCGCTCTGGAAACACCATATATTTT

j_call: TRBJ2-7
d_call: .
v_call: TRBV11-2
clone_size: .
cdr3_aa: CASSPRSRRSYEQYF
cdr3_nt: TGTGCCAGCAGCCCCCGTAGCCGCCGCTCGTACGAGCAGTACTTC

j_call: TRBJ1-2
d_call: TRBD1
v_call: TRBV3-1/TRBV3-2
clone_size: .
cdr3_aa: CASSQRTTGGSYGYTF
cdr3_nt: TGTGCCAGCAGCCAGCGGACGACAGGGGGAAGCTATGGCTACACCTTC

j_call: TRBJ2-7
d_call: TRBD1
v_call: TRBV29-1
clone_size: .
cdr3_aa: CSFLPGQGIFEQYF
cdr3_nt: TGCAGCTTCCTACCGGGACAGGGGATCTTCGAGCAGTACTTC

j_call: TRBJ2-1
d_call: .
v_call: TRBV6-4
clone_size: .
cdr3_aa: CASSDSLGAEQFF
cdr3_nt: TGTGCCAGCAGTGACTCCCTAGGGGCCGAGCAGTTCTTC

j_call: TRBJ2-5
d_call: TRBD2
v_call: TRBV5-1
clone_size: .
cdr3_aa: CASSRDYQETQYF
cdr3_nt: TGCGCCAGCAGCAGGGACTACCAGGAGACCCAGTACTTC

j_call: TRBJ1-6
d_call: .
v_call: TRBV12-3/TRBV12-4
clone_size: .
cdr3_aa: CASRKIEDSPLHF
cdr3_nt: TGTGCCAGCAGAAAAATCGAGGATTCACCCCTCCACTTT

j_call: TRBJ2-5
d_call: TRBD2
v_call: TRBV2
clone_size: .
cdr3_aa: CASNEGGETQYF
cdr3_nt: TGTGCCAGCAATGAGGGAGGGGAGACCCAGTACTTC

j_call: TRBJ1-1
d_call: .
v_call: TRBV30
clone_size: .
cdr3_aa: CAWSANIQVLEAFF
cdr3_nt: TGTGCCTGGAGTGCTAACATACAGGTTCTTGAAGCTTTCTTT

j_call: TRBJ2-3
d_call: TRBD2
v_call: TRBV9
clone_size: many
cdr3_aa: CASSVGVSGDTDTQYF
cdr3_nt: TGTGCCAGCAGCGTAGGGGTTAGCGGGGACACAGATACGCAGTATTTT

j_call: TRBJ2-3
d_call: .
v_call: TRBV7-9
clone_size: .
cdr3_aa: CASSRRGGRPDTQYF
cdr3_nt: TGTGCCAGCAGTCGGAGGGGGGGCCGCCCAGATACGCAGTATTTT

j_call: TRBJ2-3
d_call: .
v_call: TRBV5-5
clone_size: .
cdr3_aa: CASSLDSFTSTDTQYF
cdr3_nt: TGTGCCAGCAGCCTGGACAGTTTTACTAGCACAGATACGCAGTATTTT

j_call: TRBJ2-3
d_call: .
v_call: TRBV7-2
clone_size: .
cdr3_aa: CASSSPGTDTQYF
cdr3_nt: TGTGCCAGCAGCTCCCCTGGCACAGATACGCAGTATTTT

j_call: TRBJ2-3
d_call: TRBD1
v_call: TRBV11-2
clone_size: .
cdr3_aa: CASSFNPPGTGRTDTQYF
cdr3_nt: TGTGCCAGCAGCTTCAATCCTCCCGGGACAGGTCGAACAGATACGCAGTATTTT

j_call: TRBJ2-5
d_call: TRBD2
v_call: TRBV10-3
clone_size: .
cdr3_aa: CAVSGGVETQYF
cdr3_nt: TGTGCCGTTAGCGGGGGGGTAGAGACCCAGTACTTC

j_call: TRBJ2-3
d_call: .
v_call: TRBV3-1/TRBV3-2
clone_size: .
cdr3_aa: CASSQDGQGGDTQYF
cdr3_nt: TGTGCCAGCAGCCAAGATGGGCAGGGAGGCGATACGCAGTATTTT

j_call: TRBJ1-5
d_call: .
v_call: TRBV19
clone_size: .
cdr3_aa: CASSSGLVGNQPQHF
cdr3_nt: TGTGCCAGTAGTTCAGGGTTGGTCGGGAATCAGCCCCAGCATTTT

j_call: TRBJ2-1
d_call: TRBD1
v_call: TRBV7-6
clone_size: .
cdr3_aa: CASSRTAGTGDDEQFF
cdr3_nt: TGTGCCAGCAGCCGGACCGCCGGGACAGGGGACGATGAGCAGTTCTTC

j_call: TRBJ2-4
d_call: .
v_call: TRBV6-4
clone_size: .
cdr3_aa: CASSETSDLNIQYF
cdr3_nt: TGTGCCAGCAGTGAAACCAGCGATTTAAACATTCAGTACTTC

j_call: TRBJ1-3
d_call: .
v_call: TRBV6-5
clone_size: .
cdr3_aa: CASSYSIVGRWDTIYF
cdr3_nt: TGTGCCAGCAGTTACTCTATAGTAGGCAGGTGGGACACCATATATTTT

j_call: TRBJ2-7
d_call: TRBD1
v_call: TRBV4-1
clone_size: once
cdr3_aa: CASSQATGGHEQYF
cdr3_nt: TGCGCCAGCAGCCAAGCTACAGGGGGGCACGAGCAGTACTTC

j_call: TRBJ2-6
d_call: .
v_call: TRBV19
clone_size: .
cdr3_aa: CASSYWGAGGSGANVLTF
cdr3_nt: TGTGCCAGTAGTTATTGGGGGGCAGGGGGCTCTGGGGCCAACGTCCTGACTTTC

j_call: TRBJ1-2
d_call: TRBD1
v_call: TRBV5-5
clone_size: .
cdr3_aa: CASSLSPTGTGNGYTF
cdr3_nt: TGTGCCAGCAGCCTCTCCCCAACCGGGACAGGGAATGGCTACACCTTC

j_call: TRBJ2-5
d_call: TRBD1
v_call: TRBV24-1
clone_size: .
cdr3_aa: CATSDLRDRTSQETQYF
cdr3_nt: TGTGCCACCAGTGATTTGCGGGACAGGACATCCCAAGAGACCCAGTACTTC

j_call: TRBJ1-4
d_call: .
v_call: TRBV5-6
clone_size: .
cdr3_aa: CASSLVPGKLFF
cdr3_nt: TGTGCCAGCAGCTTGGTCCCCGGAAAACTGTTTTTT

j_call: TRBJ2-7
d_call: TRBD1
v_call: TRBV5-6
clone_size: .
cdr3_aa: CASSSLGQPGYEQYF
cdr3_nt: TGTGCCAGCAGCTCCTTGGGACAGCCGGGCTACGAGCAGTACTTC

j_call: TRBJ2-2
d_call: .
v_call: TRBV7-2
clone_size: .
cdr3_aa: CASSSRTENPGELFF
cdr3_nt: TGTGCCAGCAGCTCGAGAACAGAAAACCCCGGGGAGCTGTTTTTT

j_call: TRBJ1-2
d_call: .
v_call: TRBV24-1
clone_size: .
cdr3_aa: CATSDFNREEEGYTF
cdr3_nt: TGTGCCACCAGTGATTTTAACAGGGAAGAAGAAGGCTACACCTTC

j_call: TRBJ1-1
d_call: TRBD1
v_call: TRBV6-6
clone_size: .
cdr3_aa: CASSRQGSEAFF
cdr3_nt: TGTGCCAGCAGCCGACAGGGCTCTGAAGCTTTCTTT